A selection of T cell receptor beta chains follows, all from one sample in a study of T-cell reconstitution after alpha-beta-depleted transplantation in children. TCRdb independently ran MiXCR on the PCR reads; one entry per CDR3 protein. This repertoire shows about 400,000 distinct CDR3 sequences, about an eighth found once; its top ten account for 4.3%. Sequenced material: PBMCs, taken from the stem cell graft. These receptors came from a human donor who donated a stem cell graft to a child with Fanconi anemia. CDR3s include the opening cysteine and the closing phenylalanine or tryptophan. D genes are given only for firm matches. Size tells how often a clone was seen (once, few, many) or the class of an expanded clone, and some rows leave it out.

d_gene: .
len: 15
abundance: .
j_gene: TRBJ2-1
v_gene: TRBV18
CDR3aa: CASSYGGTQYNEQFF
CDR3nt: TGTGCCAGCTCATACGGCGGGACACAATACAATGAGCAGTTCTTC

d_gene: TRBD1
len: 17
abundance: .
j_gene: TRBJ1-4
v_gene: TRBV12-3/TRBV12-4
CDR3aa: CASSSGGWTGGNEKLFF
CDR3nt: TGTGCCAGCAGTTCCGGCGGTTGGACAGGGGGTAATGAAAAACTGTTTTTT

d_gene: TRBD1
len: 18
abundance: .
j_gene: TRBJ1-1
v_gene: TRBV2
CDR3aa: CAFSLKGQRRSLGTEAFF
CDR3nt: TGTGCCTTCAGTTTAAAGGGACAGCGGAGGTCCCTAGGCACTGAAGCTTTCTTT

d_gene: TRBD1
len: 12
abundance: once
j_gene: TRBJ2-7
v_gene: TRBV29-1
CDR3aa: CSVGGTGGEQYF
CDR3nt: TGCAGCGTTGGGGGGACAGGGGGCGAGCAGTACTTC

d_gene: .
len: 14
abundance: many
j_gene: TRBJ2-2
v_gene: TRBV10-2
CDR3aa: CASSDRGIIGELFF
CDR3nt: TGCGCCAGCAGTGACAGGGGTATAATCGGGGAGCTGTTTTTT

d_gene: .
len: 16
abundance: .
j_gene: TRBJ2-3
v_gene: TRBV5-1
CDR3aa: CASSSGRLSWGDTQYF
CDR3nt: TGCGCCAGCAGCTCGGGACGACTCTCTTGGGGAGATACGCAGTATTTT

d_gene: TRBD1
len: 16
abundance: few
j_gene: TRBJ1-1
v_gene: TRBV2
CDR3aa: CASSDILRDRATEAFF
CDR3nt: TGTGCCAGCAGCGACATCCTCCGGGACAGGGCCACTGAAGCTTTCTTT

d_gene: TRBD2
len: 15
abundance: .
j_gene: TRBJ2-4
v_gene: TRBV5-5
CDR3aa: CASSPRTGGGNIQYF
CDR3nt: TGTGCCAGCAGCCCAAGGACCGGGGGGGGAAACATTCAGTACTTC

d_gene: TRBD1
len: 14
abundance: .
j_gene: TRBJ1-6
v_gene: TRBV6-1
CDR3aa: CASGQEPYNSPLHF
CDR3nt: TGTGCCAGCGGACAGGAACCCTATAATTCACCCCTCCACTTT

d_gene: TRBD1
len: 16
abundance: few
j_gene: TRBJ2-1
v_gene: TRBV7-9
CDR3aa: CASSFQGATSYNEQFF
CDR3nt: TGTGCCAGCAGCTTTCAGGGGGCAACATCTTACAATGAGCAGTTCTTC

d_gene: .
len: 12
abundance: .
j_gene: TRBJ2-3
v_gene: TRBV12-3/TRBV12-4
CDR3aa: CASSLADGTQYF
CDR3nt: TGTGCCAGCAGTTTAGCAGATGGTACGCAGTATTTT

d_gene: TRBD2
len: 13
abundance: .
j_gene: TRBJ2-5
v_gene: TRBV7-9
CDR3aa: CASSPTSGETQYF
CDR3nt: TGTGCCAGCAGCCCGACTAGCGGCGAGACCCAGTACTTC

d_gene: .
len: 15
abundance: .
j_gene: TRBJ1-2
v_gene: TRBV19
CDR3aa: CASSISPGRDYGYTF
CDR3nt: TGTGCCAGTAGTATAAGTCCCGGACGCGACTATGGCTACACCTTC

d_gene: TRBD1
len: 14
abundance: .
j_gene: TRBJ1-1
v_gene: TRBV2
CDR3aa: CASSGITGGTEAFF
CDR3nt: TGTGCCAGCAGTGGGATTACAGGGGGCACTGAAGCTTTCTTT

d_gene: .
len: 14
abundance: few
j_gene: TRBJ1-5
v_gene: TRBV5-1
CDR3aa: CASSPDSNNQPQHF
CDR3nt: TGCGCCAGCAGCCCCGACAGTAACAATCAGCCCCAGCATTTT

d_gene: TRBD1
len: 16
abundance: .
j_gene: TRBJ2-7
v_gene: TRBV7-2
CDR3aa: CASSSWTGNDPYEQYF
CDR3nt: TGTGCCAGCAGCTCGTGGACAGGGAACGATCCCTACGAGCAGTACTTC

d_gene: .
len: 13
abundance: many
j_gene: TRBJ1-2
v_gene: TRBV12-3/TRBV12-4
CDR3aa: CASSHNVLKGYTF
CDR3nt: TGTGCCAGCAGCCACAACGTACTAAAGGGCTACACCTTC

d_gene: .
len: 16
abundance: many
j_gene: TRBJ2-1
v_gene: TRBV12-3/TRBV12-4
CDR3aa: CASSLYPIGEYNEQFF
CDR3nt: TGTGCCAGCAGTCTCTATCCCATAGGGGAGTACAATGAGCAGTTCTTC

d_gene: TRBD1
len: 15
abundance: .
j_gene: TRBJ1-5
v_gene: TRBV5-6
CDR3aa: CASSRGTGRNQPQHF
CDR3nt: TGTGCCAGCAGCAGAGGGACAGGGCGCAATCAGCCCCAGCATTTT

d_gene: .
len: 15
abundance: .
j_gene: TRBJ2-1
v_gene: TRBV4-3
CDR3aa: CASSQEGQIYNEQFF
CDR3nt: TGCGCCAGCAGCCAAGAAGGGCAGATCTACAATGAGCAGTTCTTC

d_gene: .
len: 13
abundance: many
j_gene: TRBJ1-3
v_gene: TRBV7-6
CDR3aa: CASSLALGNTIYF
CDR3nt: TGTGCCAGCAGCTTAGCGCTAGGAAACACCATATATTTT

d_gene: TRBD2
len: 13
abundance: few
j_gene: TRBJ2-1
v_gene: TRBV10-2
CDR3aa: CASKAGDYNEQFF
CDR3nt: TGCGCCAGCAAAGCGGGAGACTACAATGAGCAGTTCTTC

d_gene: .
len: 15
abundance: many
j_gene: TRBJ2-3
v_gene: TRBV15
CDR3aa: CATGRGGPSTDTQYF
CDR3nt: TGTGCCACGGGTAGGGGGGGACCTAGCACAGATACGCAGTATTTT